A single sample gave rise to the 31 T cell receptor beta chains below, sequenced in a study of blood T cell repertoires in COVID-19. Repertoires were generated with immunoSEQ multiplex PCR, while TCRdb's copy carries only in-frame clones and drops some. The table lists some 100,000 clones, about 85% of them singletons. The sample consisted of peripheral blood. Receptors were obtained from a woman in her seventies with active or convalescent COVID-19.

The chain carries TRBV6-2 or TRBV6-3 and TRBJ2-7; D might be TRBD1 (6 bases). Trimming cost V 0 bases and J 0 bases, with 15 bases left between them. Germline values: CDR1 MNHEY, CDR2 SVGEGT. This CDR3 is built from 17 residues. The CDR3 reads CASSYSISRGGSYEQYF. The CDR3 coding sequence is TGTGCCAGCAGTTACTCGATTAGTCGAGGGGGCTCCTACGAGCAGTACTTC.

The J gene is TRBJ1-2, the V gene TRBV7-2; 7 positions agree with TRBD1. The CDR3 totals 15 residues. In germline, CDR1 is SGHTA, CDR2 FQGNSA. Unmatched junction bases numbered 9, after V lost 8 bases and J lost 0 bases. CDR3 DNA sequence: TGTGCCAGCCGCCTCCAACAGGGGACTAACTATGGCTACACCTTC. Residues: CASRLQQGTNYGYTF. The variable domain in full, with the rest retrieved from reference TRBV7-2 and TRBJ1-2, is GAGVSQSPSNKVTEKGKDVELRCDPISGHTALYWYRQSLGQGLEFLIYFQGNSAPDKSGLPSDRFSAERTGGSVSTLTIQRTQQEDSAVYLCASRLQQGTNYGYTFGSGTRLTVV.

The J gene is TRBJ1-2, the V gene TRBV4-2; TRBD1 matches at 12 bases. From germline, CDR1 is LGHNA and CDR2 YNFKEQ. There are 16 residues in the CDR3. After removal of 3 bases from V and 4 bases from J, the junction contained 6 bases not matched to a gene. CDR3 nucleotide sequence: TGTGCCAGCAGCCATGCAGCGGGACAGGGGGCCTATGGCTACACCTTC. Translating it yields CASSHAAGQGAYGYTF.

J is TRBJ2-3 and V is TRBV11-2, with D possibly matching TRBD2 (6 bases). This CDR3 is 15 amino acids long. The V gene's germline CDR1 is SGHAT and CDR2 FQNNGV. V gave up 6 bases and J gave up 4 bases, with 17 bases separating them. CDR3 DNA: TGTGCCAGCAGTTCTCACCGGGACTGGTCAGATACGCAGTATTTT. This codes for CASSSHRDWSDTQYF. Full variable domain (outside the CDR3, taken from reference TRBV11-2 and TRBJ2-3): EAGVAQSPRYKIIEKRQSVAFWCNPISGHATLYWYQQILGQGPKLLIQFQNNGVVDDSQLPKDRFSAERLKGVDSTLKIQPAKLEDSAVYLCASSSHRDWSDTQYFGPGTRLTVL.

The J gene is TRBJ1-2, the V gene TRBV2, with a weak D call TRBD1 (6 bases). Germline loops: CDR1 SNHLY, CDR2 FYNNEI. CDR3 length: 14 residues. Trimming stripped 7 bases from V and 0 bases from J, with 12 bases between. The CDR3 spells CASTGQSSNYGYTF. The CDR3 nucleotides are TGTGCCAGCACTGGACAGTCGTCTAACTATGGCTACACCTTC.

The chain carries TRBV18 and TRBJ2-2; D is undetermined. The CDR3 loop spans 18 amino acids. The V gene lost 5 bases and the J gene lost 1 base, with 20 bases spanning the gap. Germline lookup yields CDR1 KGHSH and CDR2 LQKENI. This CDR3 is CASSETTVSALNTGELFF. CDR3 DNA sequence: TGTGCCAGCTCAGAAACGACTGTGTCAGCTCTGAACACCGGGGAGCTGTTTTTT.

The rearrangement links TRBV28 to TRBJ1-4; TRBD1 is a possible D gene (6 bases). V was cut by 2 bases and J by 8 bases, with 12 bases left in between. This CDR3 is 14 amino acids long. Germline CDR1 and CDR2: MDHEN and SYDVKM. The CDR3 DNA sequence: TGTGCCAGCAGTTTAGGGGGGGCCCCCGAAAAACTGTTTTTT. The encoded protein is CASSLGGAPEKLFF. Full variable domain (missing parts from reference TRBV28 and TRBJ1-4): DVKVTQSSRYLVKRTGEKVFLECVQDMDHENMFWYRQDPGLGLRLIYFSYDVKMKEKGDIPEGYSVSREKKERFSLILESASTNQTSMYLCASSLGGAPEKLFFGSGTQLSVL.

V gene TRBV3-1 (or the pseudogene TRBV3-2) combines with J gene TRBJ1-5; D ambiguous. This CDR3 is 12 amino acids long. Trimming cost V 1 base and J 9 bases, with 7 bases left between them. The germline V gene encodes CDR1 LGHDT and CDR2 YNNKEL (reference sequence). CDR3 in amino acids: CASSQGALPQHF. In DNA, the CDR3 is TGTGCCAGCAGCCAAGGGGCCTTGCCCCAGCATTTT.

The rearrangement uses TRBV5-1 and TRBJ2-5, with TRBD2 matching 12 bases. Germline CDR1 SGHRS, CDR2 YFSETQ. The CDR3 loop spans 20 amino acids. V lost 1 base and J lost 4; bases outside the gene matches: 17. This CDR3 is CASSLPHTITSGGIGETQYF. CDR3 sequence (DNA): TGCGCCAGCAGCTTGCCCCATACCATCACTAGCGGGGGGATAGGAGAGACCCAGTACTTC.

This rearrangement joins TRBV27 to TRBJ1-2; no reliable D call. The V end was cut by 4 bases, the J end by 7 bases, with 13 bases between. This CDR3 has 13 residues. The V gene's germline CDR1 is MNHEY and CDR2 SMNVEV (reference sequence). The CDR3 DNA reads as TGTGCCAGCAGTTCGTCGGGAGTGACTGGCTACACCTTC. Translation: CASSSSGVTGYTF.

The V gene is TRBV9, the J gene TRBJ2-1; maybe TRBD2 (5 bases). Germline values: CDR1 SGDLS, CDR2 YYNGEE. V was cut by 0 bases and J by 4 bases, with 11 bases left in between. This CDR3 spans 15 amino acids. The CDR3 DNA reads as TGTGCCAGCAGCGTAGGATCGCTAGCATACAATGAGCAGTTCTTC. As protein: CASSVGSLAYNEQFF.

This clone was recorded a few times. V usage is TRBV11-1 and J usage is TRBJ1-1, with D perhaps TRBD1 (6 bases). The CDR3 is 13 residues long. Deletions cut 1 base from V and 3 bases from J, with 6 bases between. CDR1 is SGHAT and CDR2 is FQDESV in the germline V gene (reference sequence). The CDR3 DNA reads as TGTGCCAGCAGCTTAGACAGGGACACTGAAGCTTTCTTT. It translates to CASSLDRDTEAFF.

The CDR3 loop is CASRPQGREEKLFF. The CDR3 DNA is TGCGCCAGCAGGCCACAGGGAAGAGAGGAAAAACTGTTTTTT. The chain combines TRBV5-1 with TRBJ1-4, with D possibly TRBD1 on 6 matching bases. The CDR3 is made up of 14 amino acids. Trimming shortened V by 5 bases and J by 8 bases, and 16 bases separated the two germline ends. Per germline, CDR1 SGHRS and CDR2 YFSETQ. The entire variable domain, with the rest obtained from reference TRBV5-1 and TRBJ1-4, is as follows: KAGVTQTPRYLIKTRGQQVTLSCSPISGHRSVSWYQQTPGQGLQFLFEYFSETQRNKGNFPGRFSGRQFSNSRSEMNVSTLELGDSALYLCASRPQGREEKLFFGSGTQLSVL.

The V gene is TRBV19, the J gene TRBJ2-5; D remains ambiguous. This CDR3 is built from 15 residues. Germline CDR1 and CDR2: LNHDA and SQIVND (reference sequence). Trimming removed 0 bases from V and 3 bases from J, with 11 bases in between. The CDR3 sequence is CASSIDRSRKETQYF. The CDR3 region has the DNA TGTGCCAGTAGTATAGACCGATCTAGGAAAGAGACCCAGTACTTC.

V gene TRBV7-9 combines with J gene TRBJ1-2; 8 bases align to TRBD1. After removal of 5 bases from V and 8 bases from J, the junction contained 7 bases not matched to a gene. From germline, CDR1 is SEHNR and CDR2 FQNEAQ (reference sequence). The CDR3 runs 13 residues. The CDR3 here is CASSAGGMEGYTF. The CDR3, as DNA: TGTGCCAGCAGCGCAGGGGGCATGGAGGGCTACACCTTC.

The J gene is TRBJ1-1, the V gene TRBV5-6; a weak D match, TRBD1 (5 bases). The CDR3 runs 15 residues. The V and J ends lost 3 bases and 0 bases respectively, with 12 bases between them. Germline values: CDR1 SGHDT, CDR2 YYEEEE. CDR3 region: CASSSRTRMNTEAFF. In DNA, the CDR3 is TGTGCCAGCAGCTCCCGGACAAGAATGAACACTGAAGCTTTCTTT.

The chain joins TRBV4-1 to TRBJ2-5, with D maybe TRBD2 (6 bases). V was trimmed by 0 bases and J by 5 bases, leaving 10 bases between them. CDR1 and CDR2 from the germline V gene are MGHRA and YSYEKL. The CDR3 is made up of 14 amino acids. The CDR3 DNA is TGCGCCAGCAGCCAAGAGGCTAGCGAGGAGACCCAGTACTTC. It translates to CASSQEASEETQYF.

This sequence joins TRBV6-2 or TRBV6-3 and TRBJ1-5; D uncertain. Germline CDR1 is MNHEY and CDR2 is SVGEGT. V was trimmed by 6 bases and J by 5 bases, leaving 11 bases between them. The CDR3 consists of 13 residues. Written as DNA, the CDR3 is TGTGCCAGCAGGTACGAGTCCCATCAGCCCCAGCATTTT. This sequence encodes CASRYESHQPQHF.

The rearrangement uses TRBV28 and TRBJ2-5; 11 bases map to TRBD2. Trimming cost V 4 bases and J 5 bases; bases outside gene matches: 15. Germline CDR1 and CDR2: MDHEN and SYDVKM. The CDR3 is 18 amino acids. The CDR3 bases are TGTGCCAGCAGTTCGAGACTAGCGGGATTTGGCGCGGGGGAGACCCAGTACTTC. Translated: CASSSRLAGFGAGETQYF.

The chain has TRBV7-2 and TRBJ2-2; TRBD2 matches at 13 bases. The junction had 13 bases not matched to a gene; V was cut back by 5 bases and J by 7 bases. The CDR3 loop spans 18 amino acids. In germline, CDR1 is SGHTA, CDR2 FQGNSA. In DNA form, the CDR3 reads TGTGCCAGCAGCCCCCGGGGGGGGACTAGCGGGATAAGCGGGGAGCTGTTTTTT. Translation gives CASSPRGGTSGISGELFF.

This rearrangement joins TRBV6-1 to TRBJ2-5; possible D gene TRBD2, 5 bases. The CDR3 loop spans 14 amino acids. V lost 0 bases to trimming and J lost 7 bases, with 12 bases between them. CDR1 MNHNS and CDR2 SASEGT come from the germline V gene. CDR3 sequence (DNA): TGTGCCAGCAGTGAAGCGGGCAGTGCGGGGACCCAGTACTTC. Translating it yields CASSEAGSAGTQYF.

The V and J genes are TRBV19 and TRBJ1-5; D possibly corresponds to TRBD1 (6 bases). Germline V lookup: CDR1 LNHDA, CDR2 SQIVND (reference sequence). This CDR3 comprises 13 residues. The germline V and J ends were trimmed by 5 bases and 4 bases, with 9 bases remaining between them. The CDR3 DNA is TGTGCCAGTAGTGGACAGTATAATCAGCCCCAGCATTTT. It translates to CASSGQYNQPQHF.

This clone was seen only a few times. V and J are TRBV9 and TRBJ1-5; the D is unclear. CDR1 is SGDLS, CDR2 YYNGEE, per germline. The CDR3 runs 17 residues. Trimming shortened V by 0 bases and J by 1 base, and 14 bases separated the two germline ends. The CDR3 DNA sequence: TGTGCCAGCAGCGTAGGGATGACACCGTCAAGCAATCAGCCCCAGCATTTT. It translates to CASSVGMTPSSNQPQHF.

The gene calls are TRBV11-2 and TRBJ2-4; 11 nucleotides match TRBD2. V dropped 3 bases and J dropped 0; count of bases not matched to a gene: 1. The CDR3 extends over 16 amino acids. The germline gives CDR1 SGHAT, CDR2 FQNNGV. CDR3 region: CASSFSGRGAKNIQYF. The CDR3 coding sequence is TGTGCCAGCAGCTTTAGCGGGAGGGGAGCCAAAAACATTCAGTACTTC.

The chain uses TRBV12-3 or TRBV12-4 and TRBJ1-1, with D tentatively TRBD1 (5 bases). This CDR3 contains 13 residues. The V end lost 3 bases, the J end lost 1 base, and 6 bases lay between the germline ends. The CDR3 reads CASSFQGNTEAFF. In DNA form, the CDR3 reads TGTGCCAGCAGTTTCCAGGGGAACACTGAAGCTTTCTTT.

CDR3 residues: CASSQAGLTSYNEQFF. CDR3 sequence (DNA): TGTGCCAGCAGCCAGGCGGGACTAACTTCCTACAATGAGCAGTTCTTC. The rearrangement uses TRBV14 and TRBJ2-1; 7 bases fit TRBD2. Germline V gene sequence: CDR1 SGHDN, CDR2 FVKESK. J lost 1 base, V lost 3 bases, and 6 bases had no gene match. The CDR3 is made up of 16 amino acids.

The chain links TRBV5-5 to TRBJ2-7; 10 nucleotides agree with TRBD1. The CDR3 is 17 amino acids. Germline V gene sequence: CDR1 SGHKS, CDR2 YYEKEE (reference sequence). With 0 bases clipped from V and 0 bases from J, the junction kept 6 bases outside the gene matches. CDR3 bases: TGTGCCAGCAGCTTGGAGACAGGGGGCCCTTCCTCCTACGAGCAGTACTTC. This encodes CASSLETGGPSSYEQYF.

The chain couples TRBV7-2 to TRBJ2-1; 8 bases match TRBD2. CDR1 is SGHTA and CDR2 is FQGNSA in the germline V gene. With 5 bases clipped from V and 7 bases from J, the junction kept 10 bases outside the gene matches. The CDR3 has 15 amino acids. The CDR3 sequence: CASSRGTRPGNEQFF. DNA for the CDR3: TGTGCCAGCAGCCGCGGGACTAGACCGGGGAATGAGCAGTTCTTC.

The rearrangement joins TRBV5-1 to TRBJ1-4, with 11 bases fitting TRBD1. The V gene's germline CDR1 is SGHRS and CDR2 YFSETQ. The trim removed 0 bases at V and 7 bases at J, leaving 2 bases unmatched. The CDR3 loop spans 15 amino acids. The CDR3 coding sequence is TGCGCCAGCAGCTTGGCGGGGACAGGGGGTGAAAAACTGTTTTTT. This encodes CASSLAGTGGEKLFF. Full variable domain (missing parts from reference TRBV5-1 and TRBJ1-4): KAGVTQTPRYLIKTRGQQVTLSCSPISGHRSVSWYQQTPGQGLQFLFEYFSETQRNKGNFPGRFSGRQFSNSRSEMNVSTLELGDSALYLCASSLAGTGGEKLFFGSGTQLSVL.

The chain recombines TRBV4-3 with TRBJ2-2, with TRBD1 matching 7 bases. Per the germline V gene, CDR1 is LGHNA and CDR2 is YSLEER. The CDR3 has 15 residues. V gave up 1 base and J gave up 1 base; unmatched junction bases: 0. The CDR3 loop reads CASSQGTGNTGELFF. CDR3 DNA: TGCGCCAGCAGCCAAGGGACAGGGAACACCGGGGAGCTGTTTTTT.

The chain carries TRBV5-1 and TRBJ2-1, with TRBD2 matching 7 bases. CDR1 SGHRS and CDR2 YFSETQ come from the germline V gene. The CDR3 is 14 amino acids. V gave up 0 bases and J gave up 6 bases; unmatched junction bases: 3. Here the CDR3 DNA reads TGCGCCAGCAGCTTGGGGGTAGCGGGCAATGAGCAGTTCTTC. Protein: CASSLGVAGNEQFF.